Listed here are 19 T cell receptor beta chains from one sample, sequenced in a study of T cell repertoires in aging, cancer and after chemotherapy. Rearranged V-D-J TRB sequences were amplified with a mixed TRB-A/B primer pool. TCRdb analysed the multiplex PCR reads with MiXCR anew, one entry per CDR3 protein. Of 10,000 to 13,000 distinct CDR3 sequences in the sample, 25% to 35% were seen once. Amplification of TCR beta used genomic DNA extracted from peripheral blood. The material sequenced was blood. Receptors originate from a human donor in good health.

This clonotype was counted between two and nine times. The rearrangement joins TRBV27 to TRBJ2-7; D gene uncertain. The V end lost 0 bases, the J end lost 0 bases, and 12 bases lay between the germline ends. The germline gives CDR1 MNHEY, CDR2 SMNVEV (reference sequence). The CDR3 spans 16 residues. The CDR3 reads CASSLSRVGSSYEQYF. CDR3 DNA sequence: TGTGCCAGCAGTTTATCTCGTGTCGGAAGCTCCTACGAGCAGTACTTC.

The sample holds a few counts of this clonotype. The V gene is TRBV11-3, the J gene TRBJ2-7; possibly TRBD1 for D (8 bases). The CDR3 is made up of 15 amino acids. The germline CDR1 and CDR2 sequences are SGHNT and YENEEA. Trimming took 4 bases from V and 2 from J, leaving 15 bases between them. The CDR3, as DNA: TGTGCCAGCAGCTGGGGGGGACAGGCCACCTACGAGCAGTACTTC. Protein sequence: CASSWGGQATYEQYF.

The chain is built from TRBV11-3 and TRBJ2-7; the match to TRBD1 covers 12 bases. The CDR3 totals 15 residues. J was trimmed by 6 bases and V by 5 bases; bases with no gene match: 8. Germline V CDR1 and CDR2: SGHNT, YENEEA. The DNA for the CDR3 is TGTGCCAGCAGCCCAACCGGGACAGGGGGCGGCGAGCAGTACTTC. Protein: CASSPTGTGGGEQYF.

The chain couples TRBV6-1 to TRBJ1-1; 7 bases line up with TRBD1. CDR3 length equals 13 residues. Losses at the gene ends were 3 bases for V and 4 bases for J; bases not matched to a gene: 2. From germline, CDR1 is MNHNS and CDR2 SASEGT. The CDR3 sequence: CASSDHRGTEAFF. The CDR3 region has the DNA TGTGCCAGCAGTGACCACAGGGGCACTGAAGCTTTCTTT.

In its sample, this clonotype ranks as medium-sized. The chain employs TRBV29-1 and TRBJ1-1; TRBD1 matches 8 bases. CDR1 SQVTM and CDR2 ANQGSEA come from the germline V gene. The CDR3 contains 13 residues. V shed 7 bases, J shed 4 bases, and the junction held 8 bases outside the gene matches. The CDR3 coding sequence is TGCAGCGCCAGGGGGCAGCGGGGCACTGAAGCTTTCTTT. Translated: CSARGQRGTEAFF.

This clonotype has more than one count but fewer than ten. The V gene is TRBV15, the J gene TRBJ2-3; tentatively, D is TRBD1 (5 bases). The germline V and J ends were trimmed by 1 base and 1 base, with 12 bases remaining between them. Germline V gene data show CDR1 as LNHNV and CDR2 as YYDKDF (reference sequence). The CDR3 is made up of 16 amino acids. CDR3 coding DNA: TGTGCCACCAGCAGAGCCCTCGGCAGGGGCACAGATACGCAGTATTTT. This translates into CATSRALGRGTDTQYF.

The chain has TRBV28 and TRBJ1-5; D is uncertain. From germline, CDR1 is MDHEN and CDR2 SYDVKM. This CDR3 region has 15 residues. Trimming pared 3 bases from V and 1 base from J, leaving 10 bases between. CDR3 nucleotide sequence: TGTGCCAGCAGTTTTGGGTGGACGAGCAATCAGCCCCAGCATTTT. Protein sequence: CASSFGWTSNQPQHF. The complete variable domain, with remaining parts taken from reference TRBV28 and TRBJ1-5, reads DVKVTQSSRYLVKRTGEKVFLECVQDMDHENMFWYRQDPGLGLRLIYFSYDVKMKEKGDIPEGYSVSREKKERFSLILESASTNQTSMYLCASSFGWTSNQPQHFGDGTRLSIL.

V is TRBV5-6 and J is TRBJ2-5, with TRBD2 identical over 8 bases. CDR1 and CDR2 from the germline V gene are SGHDT and YYEEEE. The CDR3 runs to 14 residues. The V and J ends lost 4 bases and 7 bases, in that order; junction bases with no gene match: 9. The CDR3 coding sequence is TGTGCCAGCAGCCCCGGGAGGGAAGTGTGGACCCAGTACTTC. This encodes CASSPGREVWTQYF. Variable domain in full (rest from reference TRBV5-6 and TRBJ2-5): DAGVTQSPTHLIKTRGQQVTLRCSPKSGHDTVSWYQQALGQGPQFIFQYYEEEERQRGNFPDRFSGHQFPNYSSELNVNALLLGDSALYLCASSPGREVWTQYFGPGTRLLVL.

The chain uses TRBV24-1 and TRBJ1-1, with D perhaps TRBD1 (6 bases). Trimming removed 6 bases from V and 5 bases from J, with 15 bases in between. The CDR3 sequence is 14 residues long. Germline CDR1 is KGHDR and CDR2 is SFDVKD. The CDR3, as DNA: TGTGCCACCAGTAGCGGGACACTTGGAACTGAAGCTTTCTTT. As protein: CATSSGTLGTEAFF.

The chain recombines TRBV6-5 with TRBJ2-1; 11 nucleotides match TRBD2. V was pared by 6 bases and J by 2 bases, with 3 bases of the junction left unmatched. The CDR3 spans 15 residues. From germline, CDR1 is MNHEY and CDR2 SVGAGI. CDR3 amino acids: CASRNSGGAYNEQFF. CDR3 coding DNA: TGTGCCAGCAGAAATAGCGGGGGGGCCTACAATGAGCAGTTCTTC.

This clonotype was seen only a few times. This chain joins TRBV6-1 and TRBJ2-3; D remains unclear. V lost 10 bases and J lost 2, with 16 bases in between. There are 14 residues in the CDR3. Germline CDR1 MNHNS, CDR2 SASEGT. As DNA, the CDR3 is TGTGCCACCCGTCGATTAGCAACCACAGATACGCAGTATTTT. Protein: CATRRLATTDTQYF.

This clonotype was counted only a few times. The chain is built from TRBV6-2 or TRBV6-3 and TRBJ2-7; 7 bases agree with TRBD2. With V trimmed by 6 bases and J by 5 bases, 10 bases remained unmatched. There are 14 residues in the CDR3. Germline-derived CDR1 and CDR2 are MNHEY and SVGEGT. The DNA for the CDR3 is TGTGCCAGCAGGCGGGAGCTAGCTCGACACGAGCAGTACTTC. Translation: CASRRELARHEQYF.

In the case of this clonotype: At one of its ends the junction is not consistent with the germline gene, which may arise from a read error. CDR3 residues: CASSPTGGQETQYF. The CDR3 nucleotides are TGTGCCAGCAGCCCAACGGGGGGGCAGGAGACCCAGTACTTC. This chain uses TRBV4-3 with TRBJ2-5; TRBD2 matches at 8 bases. The CDR3 runs 14 residues. CDR1 and CDR2 from the germline V gene are LGHNA and YSLEER.

This clonotype was seen more than once but under ten times. The gene calls are TRBV6-5 and TRBJ2-1; D may correspond to TRBD1 or TRBD2 (5 bases each). The CDR3 has 16 amino acids. V lost 2 bases, J lost 2 bases, and 13 bases lay in between. The V gene's germline CDR1 is MNHEY and CDR2 SVGAGI. The CDR3 protein is CASSYAGTLAYNEQFF. The DNA of the CDR3 is TGTGCCAGCAGTTACGCAGGGACGTTGGCCTACAATGAGCAGTTCTTC.

With regard to this clonotype: A much bigger clone sits one base away, suggesting this may be a read error. The chain joins TRBV29-1 to TRBJ1-1, with D uncertain. The CDR3 consists of 15 residues. V lost 3 bases and J lost 0, with 14 bases in between. Germline loops: CDR1 SQVTM, CDR2 ANQGSEA. The CDR3 reads CSVDNSAVMNTEAFF. In nucleotides, the CDR3 is TGCAGCGTTGACAACTCAGCAGTCATGAACACTGAAGCTTTCTTT. Using reference TRBV29-1 and TRBJ1-1 for the parts outside the CDR3, the full variable domain is SAVISQKPSRDICQRGTSLTIQCQVDSQVTMMFWYRQQPGQSLTLIATANQGSEATYESGFVIDKFPISRPNLTFSTLTVSNMSPEDSSIYLCSVDNSAVMNTEAFFGQGTRLTVV.

CDR3 residues: CASRPPGEGEQYF. CDR3 bases: TGTGCCAGCAGGCCGCCGGGGGAGGGGGAGCAGTACTTC. The chain uses TRBV6-5 and TRBJ2-7; 7 bases map to TRBD2. Germline V gene data show CDR1 as MNHEY and CDR2 as SVGAGI. V was pared by 6 bases and J by 7 bases, with 9 bases of the junction left unmatched. The CDR3 is 13 amino acids.

This clonotype has a handful of counts. The chain combines TRBV12-3 or TRBV12-4 with TRBJ2-1, with 9 bases matching TRBD2. The CDR3 is 17 residues long. V shed 5 bases and J 5 bases; nucleotides not matched to a gene: 13. The CDR3 bases are TGTGCCAGCAGTGGGGGCTGGCGGGGGGGCCCGAACAATGAGCAGTTCTTC. Translation: CASSGGWRGGPNNEQFF.

This clonotype came up a few times. The V call is TRBV14, the J call TRBJ1-1, with TRBD1 matching over 10 bases. Trimming cost V 4 bases and J 0 bases; bases outside gene matches: 2. The CDR3 runs 15 residues. Germline V CDR1 and CDR2: SGHDN, FVKESK. CDR3 sequence reads: CASSRQGALNTEAFF. DNA of the CDR3: TGTGCCAGCAGCCGACAGGGGGCCTTGAACACTGAAGCTTTCTTT.

This clonotype ranks as medium-sized (0.01 to 0.1%). The gene calls are TRBV15 and TRBJ2-2, with 7 bases matching TRBD2. Per the germline V gene, CDR1 is LNHNV and CDR2 is YYDKDF (reference sequence). The CDR3 runs to 16 residues. The J segment lost 1 base and the V segment lost 5 bases, leaving 7 bases of the junction unmatched. CDR3 in DNA: TGTGCCACCAGCTCCGGGACTACGTTGAACACCGGGGAGCTGTTTTTT. Residues: CATSSGTTLNTGELFF.